A selection of T cell receptor beta chains follows, all from one sample in a study of blood T cell repertoires in COVID-19. TCRdb's table, derived via immunoSEQ multiplex PCR, lists solely in-frame clones and lacks some. The sample holds around 120,000 clones, about 83% seen once. Input material: peripheral blood. These receptors were collected from a man between 65 and 79 years old with acute or convalescent COVID-19. Both conserved end residues are part of each CDR3.

v_call	j_call	cdr3_aa
TRBV10-3	TRBJ2-5	CAIRGGSGLGEETQYF
TRBV7-3	TRBJ1-3	CASSFGGAGNTIYF
TRBV19	TRBJ1-5	CASSIGGRGRPQHF
TRBV7-6	TRBJ2-7	CASSLTSGNSYEQYF
TRBV2	TRBJ2-1	CASGTLTGSDEQFF
TRBV11-2	TRBJ2-2	CASSLGTNGELFF
TRBV5-6	TRBJ2-7	CASSLEGLAGVTSYEQYF
TRBV4-1	TRBJ2-7	CASSQGGGRGANEQYF
TRBV30	TRBJ1-2	CAWSPLTGRGYTF
TRBV5-4	TRBJ2-2	CASRPGTSEEELFF
TRBV30	TRBJ1-5	CAWTLTGEGNQPQHF
TRBV30	TRBJ2-5	CAWRQDLQETQYF
TRBV23-1	TRBJ2-7	CASSQLGFEQYF
TRBV10-3	TRBJ1-1	CAISPLPNTEAFF
TRBV2	TRBJ2-2	CASRTGIGELFF
TRBV7-2	TRBJ1-1	CASSLGQSNTEAFF
TRBV24-1	TRBJ2-2	CATKSTSNTGELFF
TRBV7-2	TRBJ1-1	CASLPTAWDTEAFF
TRBV23-1	TRBJ2-2	CASSPSPRSEDTGELFF
TRBV5-6	TRBJ2-1	CASSLEGVGEQFF
TRBV18	TRBJ2-5	CASSPQGVRETQYF
TRBV6-5	TRBJ1-2	CASSYTRQGQPYGYTF